This T cell receptor (beta chain) comes out of a study of blood T cell repertoires in COVID-19. Study overall: Acute and convalescent COVID-19 samples came from the United States, Italy and Spain.

The CDR3 spans 15 residues. Germline lookup yields CDR1 SGHTS and CDR2 YDEGEE. Trimming shortened V by 0 bases and J by 3 bases, and 12 bases separated the two germline ends. Original methodology: Amplification from reference gene primers served as the basis for estimated nucleated cell counts. Method: immunoSEQ multiplex PCR; TCRdb's copy keeps in-frame clones and lacks some. V, J and clone size derive from that table, while D and trimming were established from the DNA sequence. The sample holds some 150,000 clones, about four fifths seen once. This TCR was recovered from a man between 65 and 79 years old with acute or convalescent COVID-19. The V call is TRBV5-8, the J call TRBJ2-5; D perhaps matches TRBD1 (6 bases). Sequencing was performed on peripheral blood. The chain's CDR3 is CASSLGTADKETQYF. The CDR3 bases are TGTGCCAGCAGCTTGGGGACAGCGGATAAAGAGACCCAGTACTTC.